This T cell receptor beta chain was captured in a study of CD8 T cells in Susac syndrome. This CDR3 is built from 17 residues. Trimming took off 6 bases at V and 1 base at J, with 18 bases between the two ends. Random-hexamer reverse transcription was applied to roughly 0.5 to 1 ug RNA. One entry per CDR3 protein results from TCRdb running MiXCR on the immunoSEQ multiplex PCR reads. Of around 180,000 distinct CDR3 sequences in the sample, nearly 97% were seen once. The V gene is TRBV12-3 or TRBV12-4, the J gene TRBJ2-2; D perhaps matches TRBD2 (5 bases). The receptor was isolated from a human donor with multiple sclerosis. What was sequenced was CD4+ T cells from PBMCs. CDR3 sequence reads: CASRNTDLAVNTGELFF. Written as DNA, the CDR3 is TGTGCCAGCAGAAACACCGACCTAGCTGTGAACACCGGGGAGCTGTTTTTT.